What follows is one TCR beta chain and its context. Germline V gene sequence: CDR1 MDHEN, CDR2 SYDVKM. CDR3 length: 12 residues. Trimming removed 9 bases from V and 9 bases from J; junction bases left unmatched: 10. Per the study methods: Researchers report that nucleated cell counts were estimated from reference gene primer amplification. Assay: immunoSEQ multiplex PCR; the TCRdb copy retains only in-frame clones and omits some. V and J calls and clone size are copied from that table; D and trimming were computed from the DNA. Of tens of thousands of clones listed, just over 90% are singletons. The sample originates from a study of blood T cell repertoires in COVID-19. Study in general: Sources were T cells, B-cell-depleted T cells, or PBMCs; the material itself was cDNA or gDNA.

Sample: peripheral blood. The receptor's source is a man in his fifties or sixties with COVID-19, enrolled during active disease. The rearrangement joins TRBV28 to TRBJ1-2, with 7 bases matching TRBD1. CDR3 in amino acids: CASISTGFRYTF. The DNA of the CDR3 is TGTGCCAGTATATCGACAGGGTTTCGCTACACCTTC.